This T cell receptor beta chain comes out of a study of OX40 agonist ivuxolimab in advanced cancers. Across the study: The drug used for patients, ivuxolimab, was an agonistic anti-OX40 (CD134) antibody. In this trial design, patients received ivuxolimab intravenously at 0.01 to 10 mg/kg every 2 weeks.

Data came from immunoSEQ multiplex PCR; TCRdb stores just in-frame clones and leaves some out. The sample records 70,000 to 75,000 clones, roughly nine tenths being singletons. Concerning this clone: Distinct nucleotide sequences in the sample also encode this CDR3.

The clonotype originates from an adult with an advanced solid tumor such as melanoma, head and neck, liver or kidney cancer. The material was CD4+ or CD8+ T cells sorted from blood, obtained in a trial of the OX40 agonist ivuxolimab.

The CDR3 loop reads CASSGQGGNQPQHF. CDR3 DNA sequence: TGTGCCAGTTCCGGACAGGGAGGCAATCAGCCCCAGCATTTT. The rearrangement uses TRBV19 and TRBJ1-5; TRBD1 matches at 8 bases. The germline V gene has CDR1 LNHDA and CDR2 SQIVND (reference sequence). Germline trimming cut 8 bases from V and 2 bases from J; bases unmatched to any gene: 5. This CDR3 region has 14 residues.